One and the same sample provided the 27 T cell receptor beta chains below, sequenced in a study of blood T cells in healthy people across ages. A J-beta primer mix and a sample-barcoded 5' primer were used in a second PCR of roughly 7 to 12 cycles. TCRdb re-analysed the 5' RACE reads in MiXCR, keeping a single row per CDR3 protein. The table lists 800,000 or so distinct CDR3 sequences, roughly 25% of them singletons, with under 4.5% in the top ten. These records were also assigned to another study, of T cells of mothers and their children.

Material for sequencing was blood. Receptor source: a boy aged 10-17 years in good health.

The chain joins TRBV2 to TRBJ1-4, with no clear D. Germline V lookup: CDR1 SNHLY, CDR2 FYNNEI. Trimming removed 3 bases from V and 6 bases from J, with 8 bases in between. The CDR3 runs 13 residues. The CDR3 loop reads CASSDRVDEKLFF. Written as DNA, the CDR3 is TGTGCCAGCAGTGATCGGGTAGATGAAAAACTGTTTTTT.

The count of this clonotype is one. The rearrangement uses TRBV28 and TRBJ2-1, with TRBD1 as a possible D gene (6 bases). Germline loops: CDR1 MDHEN, CDR2 SYDVKM. This CDR3 comprises 13 residues. V was clipped by 6 bases and J by 9 bases, with 15 bases between them. For the CDR3, the DNA is TGTGCCAGCAGCCGAACAGGGATAGGTGAGCAGTTCTTC. As protein: CASSRTGIGEQFF. The full variable domain, in which reference TRBV28 and TRBJ2-1 provide the parts outside the CDR3, is DVKVTQSSRYLVKRTGEKVFLECVQDMDHENMFWYRQDPGLGLRLIYFSYDVKMKEKGDIPEGYSVSREKKERFSLILESASTNQTSMYLCASSRTGIGEQFFGPGTRLTVL.

This clonotype was picked up a small number of times. The CDR3: CSVCTTNTGELFF. Written as DNA, the CDR3 is TGCAGCGTTTGCACAACGAACACCGGGGAGCTGTTTTTT. The chain couples TRBV29-1 to TRBJ2-2; D call uncertain. Germline V gives CDR1 SQVTM, CDR2 ANQGSEA. This CDR3 has 13 amino acids. V gave up 5 bases and J gave up 0 bases, with 7 bases separating them.

V and J are TRBV2 and TRBJ2-1; D is ambiguous. The DNA end favors TRBJ2-5, so the J call may be wrong. Germline V lookup: CDR1 SNHLY, CDR2 FYNNEI. The CDR3 has 13 residues. For the CDR3, the DNA is TGTGCCAGCACTGGACCGCTGGATGAAGCCCAGTACTTC. It encodes CASTGPLDEAQYF.

This chain connects TRBV7-2 to TRBJ2-5, with D possibly being TRBD2 (6 bases). Near its end, the DNA agrees better with TRBJ2-7, so the J call may be wrong. Germline-derived CDR1 and CDR2 are SGHTA and FQGNSA. This CDR3 has 15 amino acids. The CDR3 DNA sequence: TGTGCCAGCAGCTTAGAAGGGTTTGGGAGGTACGAGCAGTACTTC. Its protein product is CASSLEGFGRYEQYF.

The CDR3 DNA is TGTGCCACCTCAGGGCAGGGGAATTACAATGAGCAGTTCTTC. Its translation: CATSGQGNYNEQFF. The chain combines TRBV2 with TRBJ2-1; tentatively, D is TRBD1 (6 bases). The CDR3 consists of 14 residues. Germline V gives CDR1 SNHLY, CDR2 FYNNEI. Between the trimmed V and J ends, which lost 10 bases and 4 bases, there was a span of 17 bases.

This clonotype was detected a few times. This chain joins TRBV18 and TRBJ1-2; D unresolved. Germline V gene lookup returns CDR1 KGHSH and CDR2 LQKENI. V was clipped by 2 bases and J by 0 bases, with 7 bases between them. The CDR3 runs to 14 residues. The CDR3 here is CASSPVQTNYGYTF. The CDR3 DNA follows: TGTGCCAGCTCACCAGTACAGACTAACTATGGCTACACCTTC.

A note on this clonotype: A junction end diverges from the germline sequence, so it may reflect a read error. The chain is built from TRBV29-1 and TRBJ1-1; 7 nucleotides match TRBD1. This CDR3 has 12 amino acids. Germline CDR1 and CDR2: SQVTM and ANQGSEA. The CDR3 DNA reads TGTCTCGGGACAGACAGCAACACTGAAGCTTTCTTT. Translated: CLGTDSNTEAFF.

J is TRBJ2-7 and V is TRBV15, with D unresolved. The length of the CDR3 is 12 residues. V lost 4 bases and J lost 7, with 11 bases in between. Looked up from germline, CDR1 is LNHNV and CDR2 is YYDKDF (reference sequence). The CDR3 spells CATSNQGGEQYF. The CDR3 DNA sequence: TGTGCCACCAGCAACCAAGGTGGGGAGCAGTACTTC.

There are a few counts of this clonotype. The chain links TRBV27 to TRBJ2-4; 7 bases match TRBD2. With 3 bases clipped from V and 0 bases from J, the junction kept 11 bases outside the gene matches. CDR1 is MNHEY, CDR2 SMNVEV, per germline (reference sequence). This CDR3 is built from 18 residues. As DNA, the CDR3 is TGTGCCAGCAGTTTTTTAGGGCCGGGGAGGGAAGCCAAAAACATTCAGTACTTC. Its translation: CASSFLGPGREAKNIQYF.

This clonotype was seen more than once but under ten times. This chain connects TRBV2 to TRBJ1-5; maybe TRBD1 (5 bases). Germline V gene data show CDR1 as SNHLY and CDR2 as FYNNEI. This CDR3 has 15 residues. V dropped 3 bases and J dropped 8 bases, with 17 bases sitting between them. The CDR3 DNA is TGTGCCAGCAGTGACGGTTTCCAGGGCCAGAAGCCCCAGCATTTT. Its protein is CASSDGFQGQKPQHF.

This clonotype was observed a handful of times. V usage is TRBV4-3 and J usage is TRBJ2-2; D is possibly TRBD1 or TRBD2 (6 bases each). Per germline, CDR1 LGHNA and CDR2 YSLEER. This CDR3 is built from 16 residues. V shed 4 bases and J shed 5 bases, with 17 bases lying between them. CDR3: CASSPGPGARTGELFF. The CDR3 DNA reads as TGCGCCAGCAGCCCCGGGCCGGGGGCCCGAACCGGGGAGCTGTTTTTT.

Only a few counts were recorded for this clonotype. A read error may account for a junction end that differs from germline. This sequence joins TRBV6-6 and TRBJ2-5; a possible D gene is TRBD1 (5 bases). The DNA end favors TRBJ2-7, so the J call may be wrong. Germline CDR1 MNHNY, CDR2 SVGAGI (reference sequence). The length of the CDR3 is 13 residues. CDR3 sequence: CASSWTFTYEQYF. The CDR3 region has the DNA TGTGCCAGTAGTTGGACATTTACCTACGAGCAGTACTTC.

V and J are TRBV20-1 and TRBJ2-3; no clear D gene. The V end was cut by 7 bases, the J end by 1 base, with 21 bases between. Per the germline V gene, CDR1 is DFQATT and CDR2 is SNEGSKA (reference sequence). The CDR3 covers 16 residues. The DNA of the CDR3 is TGCAGTGGATCCTTAATAGCCCAGGCCGGCACAGATACGCAGTATTTT. Its protein is CSGSLIAQAGTDTQYF.

This chain uses TRBV4-3 with TRBJ2-1, with D perhaps matching TRBD1 or TRBD2 (5 bases each). The V end was cut by 0 bases, the J end by 6 bases, with 21 bases between. CDR3 length: 18 amino acids. Germline-derived CDR1 and CDR2 are LGHNA and YSLEER. CDR3 sequence reads: CASSQDSARGGTSNEQFF. For the CDR3, the DNA is TGCGCCAGCAGCCAAGACTCGGCTCGAGGTGGGACGTCCAATGAGCAGTTCTTC.

There are a few counts of this clonotype. CDR3 loop: CASSGGTGSGLPQYF. In DNA form, the CDR3 reads TGTGCCAGCAGCGGGGGGACAGGGAGCGGACTACCCCAGTACTTC. The V and J genes are TRBV5-6 and TRBJ2-5; 9 bases agree with TRBD1. The CDR3 has 15 amino acids. Germline values: CDR1 SGHDT, CDR2 YYEEEE. V shed 4 bases and J 9 bases; nucleotides not matched to a gene: 13. The full variable domain, its missing parts supplied by reference TRBV5-6 and TRBJ2-5, is DAGVTQSPTHLIKTRGQQVTLRCSPKSGHDTVSWYQQALGQGPQFIFQYYEEEERQRGNFPDRFSGHQFPNYSSELNVNALLLGDSALYLCASSGGTGSGLPQYFGPGTRLLVL.

J is TRBJ2-2 and V is TRBV5-1; no clear D. Trimming left V 0 bases short and J 1 base short, with 7 bases between. CDR3 length: 15 amino acids. Germline V gene lookup returns CDR1 SGHRS and CDR2 YFSETQ. CDR3 region: CASSLGRENTGELFF. The CDR3 DNA is TGCGCCAGCAGCTTGGGACGAGAGAACACCGGGGAGCTGTTTTTT.

This clonotype was seen a single time. One junction end disagrees with the germline gene, perhaps due to a read error. The chain couples TRBV2 to TRBJ2-5, with 7 bases aligning to TRBD1. CDR3 length: 13 residues. In germline, CDR1 is SNHLY, CDR2 FYNNEI. The CDR3 loop is CACSRDSGESQYF. Here the CDR3 DNA reads TGTGCCTGCAGCCGGGACAGCGGAGAGAGCCAGTACTTC.

This clonotype has just a few counts. The gene calls are TRBV5-1 and TRBJ2-5; D not certain. V dropped 3 bases and J dropped 5 bases, with 8 bases sitting between them. CDR1 and CDR2 (germline): SGHRS, YFSETQ. This CDR3 comprises 12 residues. This CDR3 reads CASSYADETQYF. CDR3 coding DNA: TGCGCCAGCAGCTACGCCGATGAGACCCAGTACTTC.

The CDR3 DNA follows: TGTGCCATCAGTGAGTCGAGCCAGGCTAACTATGGCTACACCTTC. The encoded protein is CAISESSQANYGYTF. The V gene is TRBV10-3, the J gene TRBJ1-2; D not resolved. Germline loops: CDR1 ENHRY, CDR2 SYGVKD. The CDR3 contains 15 residues. V lost 0 bases to trimming and J lost 0 bases, with 8 bases between them.

Only a few counts were recorded for this clonotype. The chain links TRBV11-2 to TRBJ2-1; D gene uncertain. The J call may be mistaken, given a closer DNA end match to TRBJ2-5. Germline CDR1 and CDR2: SGHAT and FQNNGV. The CDR3 consists of 16 residues. The CDR3: CASSLAGTKNQETQYF. The CDR3 region has the DNA TGTGCCAGCAGCTTAGCGGGTACGAAGAATCAAGAGACCCAGTACTTC.

This clonotype was recorded many times. V gene TRBV12-3 or TRBV12-4 combines with J gene TRBJ1-6; no firm D call. Trimming removed 1 base at V and 9 bases at J, with 7 bases between. The CDR3 is 13 amino acids. The CDR3 reads CASSLVPGSPLHF. The CDR3 region has the DNA TGTGCCAGCAGTTTAGTACCGGGTTCACCCCTCCACTTT.

This chain joins TRBV3-1 and TRBJ2-5; 9 nucleotides align to TRBD1. CDR3 size: 12 residues. V was pared by 11 bases and J by 5 bases, with 6 bases of the junction left unmatched. Germline values: CDR1 LGHDT, CDR2 YNNKEL (reference sequence). The CDR3 spells CAVRTGDETQYF. DNA for the CDR3: TGTGCCGTAAGGACAGGGGACGAGACCCAGTACTTC.

This clonotype was detected a few times. The chain has TRBV19 and TRBJ1-4, with D possibly matching TRBD1 (5 bases). The germline V and J ends were trimmed by 3 bases and 0 bases, with 11 bases remaining between them. The CDR3 runs 16 residues. Germline CDR1 and CDR2: LNHDA and SQIVND (reference sequence). Written as DNA, the CDR3 is TGTGCCAGTAGTATTCGCGACAGCGCAACTAATGAAAAACTGTTTTTT. Amino acid sequence: CASSIRDSATNEKLFF. Combining the CDR3 with reference TRBV19 and TRBJ1-4 gives the whole variable domain DGGITQSPKYLFRKEGQNVTLSCEQNLNHDAMYWYRQDPGQGLRLIYYSQIVNDFQKGDIAEGYSVSREKKESFPLTVTSAQKNPTAFYLCASSIRDSATNEKLFFGSGTQLSVL.

V and J are TRBV25-1 and TRBJ1-1; the D is unclear. There are 13 residues in the CDR3. V lost 2 bases and J lost 1, with 5 bases in between. CDR1 is MGHDK, CDR2 SYGVNS, per germline. This CDR3 reads CASSEVWNTEAFF. The CDR3 region has the DNA TGTGCCAGCAGTGAAGTCTGGAACACTGAAGCTTTCTTT.

Regarding this clonotype: No conserved phenylalanine or tryptophan is present at the end of the CDR3, so a read error is the likely explanation. The chain recombines TRBV28 with TRBJ1-2, with a tentative D call TRBD1 (5 bases). Trimming pared 2 bases from V and 2 bases from J, leaving 15 bases between. The germline V gene encodes CDR1 MDHEN and CDR2 SYDVKM. The CDR3 sequence is 16 residues long. CDR3 amino acids: CASSLVVGDANYGYTI. The DNA of the CDR3 is TGTGCCAGCAGTTTAGTGGTAGGGGACGCAAACTATGGCTACACCATC.

This clonotype was counted between two and nine times. The chain's CDR3 is CASSFGRALSYGYTF. The CDR3 DNA reads as TGTGCCAGCAGCTTTGGACGGGCCCTATCCTATGGCTACACCTTC. The J gene is TRBJ1-2, the V gene TRBV7-2, with no clear D. The CDR3 runs to 15 residues. Trimming cost V 3 bases and J 4 bases, with 15 bases left between them. The germline gives CDR1 SGHTA, CDR2 FQGNSA.